The 27 T cell receptor beta chains presented below share a single source sample, sequenced in a study of blood T cell repertoires in COVID-19. This table comes from immunoSEQ multiplex PCR, and its TCRdb copy is limited to in-frame clones, with some not included. The sample has almost 400,000 clones, 85% to 90% seen once. Sequencing was done on a sample of PBMCs or T cells enriched from blood (not recorded which). Receptors were obtained from a woman aged 25 to 39 who had recovered from COVID-19.

The chain employs TRBV4-1 and TRBJ1-2; D might be TRBD1 (6 bases). Germline V gene data show CDR1 as MGHRA and CDR2 as YSYEKL. V dropped 6 bases and J dropped 2 bases, with 31 bases sitting between them. The CDR3 consists of 20 residues. CDR3 DNA sequence: TGCGCCAGCAGTGAAGTAGGTCGCCCCGGCAGAGGGGGAGGGAACTATGGCTACACCTTC. It is translated as CASSEVGRPGRGGGNYGYTF.

CDR3 DNA sequence: TGTGCCATCAGTGAGTTAATCAGGGGGCAGGCCTCAAGAACTGAAGCTTTCTTT. Encoded protein: CAISELIRGQASRTEAFF. The V gene is TRBV10-3, the J gene TRBJ1-1; 8 bases are a match to TRBD1. Germline V gene sequence: CDR1 ENHRY, CDR2 SYGVKD. There are 18 residues in the CDR3. V dropped 1 base and J dropped 5; count of bases not matched to a gene: 15.

Here the CDR3 reads CASGLVPRASGPLQFF. The CDR3 nucleotides read TGTGCTAGTGGTTTGGTGCCTAGGGCTAGCGGTCCGTTACAGTTCTTC. The V and J genes are TRBV12-5 and TRBJ2-1; 7 positions agree with TRBD2. Trimming removed 0 bases from V and 13 bases from J; junction bases left unmatched: 15. The germline V gene encodes CDR1 LGHNT and CDR2 FRNRAP. The CDR3 is made up of 16 amino acids.

The CDR3 here is CASSLALAGANEQFF. The CDR3 nucleotides are TGTGCCAGCAGCTTAGCCCTAGCGGGAGCCAATGAGCAGTTCTTC. The chain recombines TRBV7-7 with TRBJ2-1; 10 bases match TRBD2. Germline V gene sequence: CDR1 SSHAT, CDR2 FNYEAQ (reference sequence). V gave up 0 bases and J gave up 6 bases; unmatched junction bases: 2. The CDR3 contains 15 residues.

The V call is TRBV28, the J call TRBJ1-2; 9 bases fit TRBD1. The V gene's germline CDR1 is MDHEN and CDR2 SYDVKM. CDR3 size: 13 residues. J was trimmed by 8 bases and V by 5 bases; bases with no gene match: 6. The CDR3 reads CASSTGGPGGYTF. The CDR3 bases are TGTGCCAGCAGTACAGGGGGCCCTGGAGGCTACACCTTC.

The table lists this clone with a few counts. The sample has other DNA sequences that encode this CDR3 too. This chain connects TRBV5-1 to TRBJ2-2; TRBD1 is a possible D gene (5 bases). CDR3 length equals 14 residues. Germline lookup yields CDR1 SGHRS and CDR2 YFSETQ. The ends were cut back, 0 bases at V and 6 bases at J, with 9 bases in the middle. The CDR3, as DNA: TGCGCCAGCAGCTTGGCGTCAGGGTCCGGGGAGCTGTTTTTT. Protein: CASSLASGSGELFF. The complete variable domain, with remaining parts taken from reference TRBV5-1 and TRBJ2-2, reads KAGVTQTPRYLIKTRGQQVTLSCSPISGHRSVSWYQQTPGQGLQFLFEYFSETQRNKGNFPGRFSGRQFSNSRSEMNVSTLELGDSALYLCASSLASGSGELFFGEGSRLTVL.

The genes are TRBV5-1 and TRBJ2-2; a possible D gene is TRBD1 (5 bases). Per germline, CDR1 SGHRS and CDR2 YFSETQ. The CDR3 sequence is 14 residues long. V lost 0 bases and J lost 5, with 8 bases in between. CDR3 residues: CASSLGGGTGELFF. The CDR3 DNA follows: TGCGCCAGCAGCTTGGGGGGCGGAACCGGGGAGCTGTTTTTT.

The CDR3 reads CASSPRSPKAEAFF. The CDR3 nucleotides read TGTGCCAGCAGCCCTAGATCTCCGAAGGCTGAAGCTTTCTTT. The chain links TRBV7-2 to TRBJ1-1; D is unresolved. This CDR3 is built from 14 residues. The ends were cut back, 5 bases at V and 6 bases at J, with 16 bases in the middle. Germline CDR1 and CDR2: SGHTA and FQGNSA.

This chain connects TRBV28 to TRBJ1-6; tentative D call: TRBD1 (5 bases). The ends were cut back, 8 bases at V and 9 bases at J, with 11 bases in the middle. The germline CDR1 and CDR2 sequences are MDHEN and SYDVKM. The CDR3 loop spans 12 amino acids. CDR3 DNA sequence: TGTGCCAGCGGGACTGTTAGTTCACCCCTCCACTTT. This sequence encodes CASGTVSSPLHF.

The J gene is TRBJ2-3, the V gene TRBV9, with 10 positions matching TRBD2. J was trimmed by 0 bases and V by 0 bases; bases with no gene match: 7. Germline CDR1 is SGDLS and CDR2 is YYNGEE. The CDR3 is made up of 18 amino acids. CDR3 loop: CASSVEGTSGASTDTQYF. The DNA of the CDR3 is TGTGCCAGCAGCGTAGAGGGCACTAGCGGGGCTAGCACAGATACGCAGTATTTT.

The chain carries TRBV28 and TRBJ1-6; possibly TRBD1 for D (5 bases). The ends were cut back, 6 bases at V and 5 bases at J, with 11 bases in the middle. The CDR3 totals 14 residues. Germline CDR1 reads MDHEN; CDR2 reads SYDVKM. This CDR3 reads CASRGRGNNSPLHF. Written as DNA, the CDR3 is TGTGCCAGCAGAGGAAGGGGTAATAATTCACCCCTCCACTTT.

This chain links TRBV7-9 with TRBJ2-3, with a weak D call TRBD1 (8 bases). The CDR3 length is 14 residues. Trimming took 10 bases from V and 4 from J, leaving 18 bases between them. Germline loops: CDR1 SEHNR, CDR2 FQNEAQ (reference sequence). The CDR3 reads CAIRLQGGSDTQYF. The CDR3, as DNA: TGTGCCATCCGCCTACAGGGGGGGTCAGATACGCAGTATTTT.

This clone was seen only once. J is TRBJ2-5 and V is TRBV7-9, with 10 positions matching TRBD2. With V trimmed by 4 bases and J by 2 bases, 7 bases remained unmatched. Germline V gives CDR1 SEHNR, CDR2 FQNEAQ (reference sequence). This CDR3 is 16 amino acids long. CDR3: CASSSGLAEPQETQYF. CDR3 in DNA: TGTGCCAGCAGCTCCGGACTAGCGGAACCACAAGAGACCCAGTACTTC.

The chain recombines TRBV4-2 with TRBJ1-5, with a tentative D call TRBD1 (5 bases). Trimming pared 0 bases from V and 2 bases from J, leaving 14 bases between. This CDR3 contains 17 residues. Germline V gene lookup returns CDR1 LGHNA and CDR2 YNFKEQ. The DNA of the CDR3 is TGTGCCAGCAGCCAAGATGTCGCAGGGTTCGGCAATCAGCCCCAGCATTTT. Its translation is CASSQDVAGFGNQPQHF.

The sample holds many counts of this clone. The rearrangement links TRBV19 to TRBJ1-2, with D hard to call. The germline V gene encodes CDR1 LNHDA and CDR2 SQIVND (reference sequence). Trimming removed 4 bases from V and 8 bases from J, with 11 bases in between. The CDR3 has 12 amino acids. This chain's CDR3 is CASSKQNGGYTF. For the CDR3, the DNA is TGTGCCAGTAGTAAACAGAACGGAGGCTACACCTTC.

The V gene is TRBV10-3, the J gene TRBJ2-4; no clear D. The CDR3 runs 13 residues. Germline CDR1 ENHRY, CDR2 SYGVKD. V was trimmed by 3 bases and J by 6 bases, leaving 9 bases between them. Written as DNA, the CDR3 is TGTGCCATCAGTGACAGGAACCCAAACATTCAGTACTTC. Amino acid sequence: CAISDRNPNIQYF.

The chain employs TRBV10-3 and TRBJ1-1; no firm D call. CDR3 length equals 14 residues. Germline CDR1 ENHRY, CDR2 SYGVKD. Trimming stripped 3 bases from V and 1 base from J, with 9 bases between. The CDR3 nucleotides are TGTGCCATCAGTGATATATCCCCGAACACTGAAGCTTTCTTT. It is translated as CAISDISPNTEAFF.

V usage is TRBV27 and J usage is TRBJ2-7; perhaps TRBD2 as D (5 bases). CDR3 length: 16 amino acids. Trimming cost V 5 bases and J 0 bases, with 17 bases left between them. Germline V gives CDR1 MNHEY, CDR2 SMNVEV (reference sequence). DNA of the CDR3: TGTGCCAGCAGTCCATTGGGATGGGGAGACTCCTACGAGCAGTACTTC. Its translation is CASSPLGWGDSYEQYF.

V usage is TRBV5-4 and J usage is TRBJ2-7; TRBD2 agrees at 9 bases. The CDR3 spans 16 residues. Germline V gene lookup returns CDR1 SGHNT and CDR2 YYREEE (reference sequence). V was pared by 4 bases and J by 2 bases, with 10 bases of the junction left unmatched. The CDR3 loop reads CASSLKREVTTYEQYF. In DNA, the CDR3 is TGTGCCAGCAGCCTAAAGCGGGAGGTGACAACCTACGAGCAGTACTTC. Filled out from reference TRBV5-4 and TRBJ2-7, the complete variable domain reads ETGVTQSPTHLIKTRGQQVTLRCSSQSGHNTVSWYQQALGQGPQFIFQYYREEENGRGNFPPRFSGLQFPNYSSELNVNALELDDSALYLCASSLKREVTTYEQYFGPGTRLTVT.

This chain joins TRBV3-1 (or the pseudogene TRBV3-2) and TRBJ1-2; D unresolved. The CDR3 extends over 12 amino acids. Germline values: CDR1 LGHDT, CDR2 YNNKEL (reference sequence). The V gene lost 6 bases and the J gene lost 7 bases, with 12 bases spanning the gap. This CDR3 reads CASSSGFSGYTF. The DNA of the CDR3 is TGTGCCAGCAGTTCGGGTTTCAGTGGCTACACCTTC.

The rearrangement links TRBV5-1 to TRBJ2-7; TRBD1 matches at 8 bases. The ends lost 4 bases at V and 6 bases at J; junction bases unmatched: 3. The CDR3 has 12 amino acids. Germline V gene lookup returns CDR1 SGHRS and CDR2 YFSETQ. The CDR3, as DNA: TGCGCCAGCAGCGGACAGGGTGGCGAGCAGTACTTC. This gives the protein CASSGQGGEQYF.

This clone appeared a few times. V is TRBV27 and J is TRBJ1-1; tentatively, D is TRBD1 (6 bases). Per germline, CDR1 MNHEY and CDR2 SMNVEV (reference sequence). This CDR3 contains 12 residues. V was clipped by 8 bases and J by 7 bases, with 14 bases between them. Written as DNA, the CDR3 is TGTGCCAGCTGGCTACAGGGAAATGAAGCTTTCTTT. Protein: CASWLQGNEAFF.

The chain employs TRBV5-1 and TRBJ2-1; D unresolved. Per the germline V gene, CDR1 is SGHRS and CDR2 is YFSETQ. Trimming took off 0 bases at V and 3 bases at J, with 13 bases between the two ends. The CDR3 sequence is 16 residues long. As DNA, the CDR3 is TGCGCCAGCAGCTTGGCCCGGCTAGAGAACTACAATGAGCAGTTCTTC. It is translated as CASSLARLENYNEQFF.

This clone turned up a few times. V is TRBV7-3 and J is TRBJ2-1; TRBD1 matches at 9 bases. Trimming at V came to 4 bases and at J to 7 bases, leaving 14 bases not matched to a gene. The CDR3 runs 17 residues. The V gene's germline CDR1 is SGHTA and CDR2 FQGTGA. CDR3 protein: CASSSNSYRGRYNEQFF. In nucleotides, the CDR3 is TGTGCCAGCAGCTCCAACTCCTACAGGGGGCGATATAATGAGCAGTTCTTC.

This chain connects TRBV7-8 to TRBJ2-1; TRBD2 is a possible D gene (5 bases). The V gene's germline CDR1 is SGHVS and CDR2 FQNEAQ. The CDR3 sequence is 16 residues long. The germline V and J ends were trimmed by 1 base and 0 bases, with 10 bases remaining between them. The CDR3 bases are TGTGCCAGCAGCTTAGAGCGGCAGCGCTCCTACAATGAGCAGTTCTTC. Amino acids: CASSLERQRSYNEQFF.

Points on this clone: This CDR3 is also generated by other DNA sequences in the sample. The chain couples TRBV6-5 to TRBJ2-7; TRBD1 matches 10 bases. Germline V lookup: CDR1 MNHEY, CDR2 SVGAGI. Unmatched junction bases numbered 5, after V lost 0 bases and J lost 6 bases. This CDR3 is built from 15 residues. CDR3 residues: CASSYSLGQGSEQYF. The CDR3, as DNA: TGTGCCAGCAGTTACTCCCTGGGACAGGGGAGCGAGCAGTACTTC.

This clone occurred once. The chain carries TRBV2 and TRBJ1-3; the D is unclear. Deletions cut 6 bases from V and 0 bases from J, with 12 bases between. This CDR3 comprises 15 residues. The germline CDR1 and CDR2 sequences are SNHLY and FYNNEI. In DNA form, the CDR3 reads TGTGCCAGCAGACCCTTTACAGACTCTGGAAACACCATATATTTT. Encoded protein: CASRPFTDSGNTIYF. The whole variable domain, filled in from reference TRBV2 and TRBJ1-3, reads EPEVTQTPSHQVTQMGQEVILRCVPISNHLYFYWYRQILGQKVEFLVSFYNNEISEKSEIFDDQFSVERPDGSNFTLKIRSTKLEDSAMYFCASRPFTDSGNTIYFGEGSWLTVV.